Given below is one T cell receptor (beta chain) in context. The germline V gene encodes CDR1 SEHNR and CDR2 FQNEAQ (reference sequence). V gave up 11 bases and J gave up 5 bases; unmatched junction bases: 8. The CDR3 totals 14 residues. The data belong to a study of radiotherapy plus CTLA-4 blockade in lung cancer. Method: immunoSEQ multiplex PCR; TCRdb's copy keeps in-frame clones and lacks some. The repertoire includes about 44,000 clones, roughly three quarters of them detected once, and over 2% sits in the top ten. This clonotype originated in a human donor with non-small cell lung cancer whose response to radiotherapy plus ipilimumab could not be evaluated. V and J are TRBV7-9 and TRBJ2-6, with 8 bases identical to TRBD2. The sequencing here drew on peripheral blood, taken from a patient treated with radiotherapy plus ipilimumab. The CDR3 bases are TGTGCCCGCGGGGGGCCCCCCTGGGCCAACGTCCTGACTTTC. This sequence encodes CARGGPPWANVLTF.